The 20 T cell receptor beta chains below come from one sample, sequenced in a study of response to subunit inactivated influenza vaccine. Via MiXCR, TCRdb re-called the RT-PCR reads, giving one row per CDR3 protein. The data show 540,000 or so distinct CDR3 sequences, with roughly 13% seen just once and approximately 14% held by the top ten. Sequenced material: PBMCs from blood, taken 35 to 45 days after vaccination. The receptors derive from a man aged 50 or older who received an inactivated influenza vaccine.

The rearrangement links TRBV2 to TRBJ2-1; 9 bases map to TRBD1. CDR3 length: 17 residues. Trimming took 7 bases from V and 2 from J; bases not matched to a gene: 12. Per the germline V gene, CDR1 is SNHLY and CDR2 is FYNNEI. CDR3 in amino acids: CASNDPSGQGAYNEQFF. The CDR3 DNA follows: TGTGCCAGCAATGACCCCTCGGGACAGGGAGCCTACAATGAGCAGTTCTTC.

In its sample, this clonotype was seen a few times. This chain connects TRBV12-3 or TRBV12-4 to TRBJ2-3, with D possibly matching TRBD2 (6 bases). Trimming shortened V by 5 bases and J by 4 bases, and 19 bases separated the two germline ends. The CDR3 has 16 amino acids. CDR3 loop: CASSRFSGLLADTQYF. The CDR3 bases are TGTGCCAGCAGTCGCTTTAGCGGCCTGCTTGCAGATACGCAGTATTTT.

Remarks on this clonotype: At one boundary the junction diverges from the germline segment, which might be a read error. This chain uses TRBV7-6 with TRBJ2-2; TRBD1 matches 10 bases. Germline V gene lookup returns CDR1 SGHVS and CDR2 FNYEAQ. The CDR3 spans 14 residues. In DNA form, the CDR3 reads TGTGCCAGCAGCTTGACAGGGGGCAGCGGGGAGCTGCTTTTT. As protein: CASSLTGGSGELLF.

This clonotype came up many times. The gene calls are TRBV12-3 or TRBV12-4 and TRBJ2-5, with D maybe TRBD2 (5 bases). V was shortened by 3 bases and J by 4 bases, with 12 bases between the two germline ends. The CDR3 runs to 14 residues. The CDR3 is CASSFRVGRETQYF. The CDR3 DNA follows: TGTGCCAGCAGTTTTCGAGTGGGGAGAGAGACCCAGTACTTC.

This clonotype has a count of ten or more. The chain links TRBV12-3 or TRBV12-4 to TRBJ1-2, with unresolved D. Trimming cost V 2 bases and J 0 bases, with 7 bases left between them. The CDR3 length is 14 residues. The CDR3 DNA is TGTGCCAGCAGTTTATCCACAGCTAACTATGGCTACACCTTC. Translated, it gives CASSLSTANYGYTF.

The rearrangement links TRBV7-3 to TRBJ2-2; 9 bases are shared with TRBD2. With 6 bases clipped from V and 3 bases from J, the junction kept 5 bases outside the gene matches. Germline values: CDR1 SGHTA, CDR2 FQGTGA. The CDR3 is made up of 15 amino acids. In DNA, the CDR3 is TGTGCCAGCAGGCAAACTAGCGGGTACACCGGGGAGCTGTTTTTT. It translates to CASRQTSGYTGELFF.

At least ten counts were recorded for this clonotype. The CDR3 protein is CASSFGQYSGNTIYF. Here the CDR3 DNA reads TGTGCCAGCAGTTTTGGACAGTACTCTGGAAACACCATATATTTT. V and J are TRBV12-3 or TRBV12-4 and TRBJ1-3; D may be TRBD1 (6 bases). V lost 3 bases and J lost 0, with 9 bases in between. The CDR3 runs 15 residues.

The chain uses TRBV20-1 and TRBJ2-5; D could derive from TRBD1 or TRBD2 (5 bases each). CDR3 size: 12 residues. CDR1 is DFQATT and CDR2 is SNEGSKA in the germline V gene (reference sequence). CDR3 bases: TGCAGCCCCACCGGGGCTCAAGAGACCCAGTACTTC. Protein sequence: CSPTGAQETQYF.

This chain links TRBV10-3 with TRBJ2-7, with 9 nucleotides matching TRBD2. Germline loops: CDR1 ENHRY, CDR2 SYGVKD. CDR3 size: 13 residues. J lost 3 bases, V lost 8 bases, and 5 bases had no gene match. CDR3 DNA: TGTGCCATCCGACTAGCGGAGCGCTACGAGCAGTACTTC. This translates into CAIRLAERYEQYF.

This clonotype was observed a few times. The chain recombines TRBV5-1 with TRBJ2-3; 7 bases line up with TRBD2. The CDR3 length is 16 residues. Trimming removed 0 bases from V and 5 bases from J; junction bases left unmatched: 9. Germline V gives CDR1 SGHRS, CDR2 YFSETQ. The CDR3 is CASSLAGGVAGDTQYF. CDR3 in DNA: TGCGCCAGCAGCTTGGCCGGAGGAGTAGCGGGAGATACGCAGTATTTT.

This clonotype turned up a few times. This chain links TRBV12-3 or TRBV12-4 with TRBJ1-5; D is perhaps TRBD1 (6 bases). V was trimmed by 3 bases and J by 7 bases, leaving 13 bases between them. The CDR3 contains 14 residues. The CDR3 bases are TGTGCCAGCAGTTTTAACAGGGCGTTGCAGCCCCAGCATTTT. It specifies CASSFNRALQPQHF.

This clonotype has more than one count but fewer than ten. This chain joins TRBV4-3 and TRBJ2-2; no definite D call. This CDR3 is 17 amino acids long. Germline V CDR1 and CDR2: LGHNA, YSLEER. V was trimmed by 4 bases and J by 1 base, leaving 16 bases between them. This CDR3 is CASSPRAGPGNTGELFF. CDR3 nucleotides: TGCGCCAGCAGCCCCCGCGCAGGCCCTGGGAACACCGGGGAGCTGTTTTTT.

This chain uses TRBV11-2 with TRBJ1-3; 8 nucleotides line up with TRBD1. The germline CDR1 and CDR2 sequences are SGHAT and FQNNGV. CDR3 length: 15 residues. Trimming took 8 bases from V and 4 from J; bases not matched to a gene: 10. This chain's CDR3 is CASGIIRGPGNTIYF. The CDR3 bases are TGTGCCAGCGGCATTATCAGGGGGCCGGGAAACACCATATATTTT.

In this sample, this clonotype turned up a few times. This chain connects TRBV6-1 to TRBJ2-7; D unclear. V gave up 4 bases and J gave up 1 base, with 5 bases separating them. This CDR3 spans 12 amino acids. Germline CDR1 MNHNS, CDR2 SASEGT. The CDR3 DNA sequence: TGTGCCAGCAGTGGTCAGTCCTACGAGCAGTACTTC. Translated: CASSGQSYEQYF.

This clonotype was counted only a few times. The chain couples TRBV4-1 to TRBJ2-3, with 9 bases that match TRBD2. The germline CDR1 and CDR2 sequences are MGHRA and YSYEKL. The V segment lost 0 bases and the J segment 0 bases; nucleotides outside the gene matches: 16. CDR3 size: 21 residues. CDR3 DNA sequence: TGCGCCAGCAGCCAAGATCCTCCTGGGAGCGGGAGGTCCCCTAGCACAGATACGCAGTATTTT. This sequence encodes CASSQDPPGSGRSPSTDTQYF.

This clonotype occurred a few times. The CDR3: CASSPGQGATGADTQYF. CDR3 coding DNA: TGTGCCAGCAGCCCTGGACAGGGGGCAACTGGCGCAGATACGCAGTATTTT. The chain combines TRBV4-2 with TRBJ2-3, with 11 bases lining up with TRBD1. Germline CDR1 reads LGHNA; CDR2 reads YNFKEQ. There are 17 residues in the CDR3. V gave up 4 bases and J gave up 4 bases; unmatched junction bases: 10.

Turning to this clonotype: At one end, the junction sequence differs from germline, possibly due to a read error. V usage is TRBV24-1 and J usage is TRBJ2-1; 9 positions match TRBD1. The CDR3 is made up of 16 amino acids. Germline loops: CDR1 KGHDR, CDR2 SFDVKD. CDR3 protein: CATSDWGQGGYNEQFF. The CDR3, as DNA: TGTGCCACCAGCGATTGGGGACAGGGCGGCTACAATGAGCAGTTCTTC.

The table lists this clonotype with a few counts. The CDR3 is CASTQGATNEKLFF. In nucleotides, the CDR3 is TGTGCCAGCACGCAGGGGGCAACTAATGAAAAACTGTTTTTT. This rearrangement joins TRBV7-9 to TRBJ1-4, with 7 bases lining up with TRBD1. The CDR3 runs to 14 residues. Germline trimming cut 7 bases from V and 0 bases from J; bases unmatched to any gene: 2. Germline CDR1 reads SEHNR; CDR2 reads FQNEAQ (reference sequence).

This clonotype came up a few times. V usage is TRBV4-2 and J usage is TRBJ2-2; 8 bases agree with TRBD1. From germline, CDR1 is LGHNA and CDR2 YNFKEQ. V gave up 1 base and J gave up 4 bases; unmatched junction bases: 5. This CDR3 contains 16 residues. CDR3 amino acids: CASSQGGQGRTGELFF. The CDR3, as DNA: TGTGCCAGCAGCCAAGGAGGACAGGGCCGCACCGGGGAGCTGTTTTTT.

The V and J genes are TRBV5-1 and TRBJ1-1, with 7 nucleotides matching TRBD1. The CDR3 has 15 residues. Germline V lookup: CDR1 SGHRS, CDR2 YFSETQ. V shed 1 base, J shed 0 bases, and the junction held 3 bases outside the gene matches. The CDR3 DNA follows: TGCGCCAGCAGCTTGCCGGGACAGATGAACACTGAAGCTTTCTTT. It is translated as CASSLPGQMNTEAFF.